This T cell receptor beta chain stems from a study of siplizumab effects on memory and regulatory T cells. Sequenced by immunoSEQ multiplex PCR; TCRdb stores in-frame clones only, minus some. The sample contains under 95,000 clones, 94% of which appear only once. The study, taken as a whole, reports: The study did not confirm that proliferating Tregs from siplizumab cultures were suppressive. Of the alloreactive clones, only a minor fraction mapped to unstimulated subsets.

V lost 0 bases and J 7 bases, leaving 12 bases between the germline ends. This CDR3 has 14 residues. CDR1 GTSNPN and CDR2 SVGIG come from the germline V gene (reference sequence). For this clone: No antigen is known for it.

This chain uses TRBV30 with TRBJ1-4; D not resolved. Sequencing was carried out using non-Treg CD4+ T cells sorted from blood. The clonotype originates from a human donor in good health. The CDR3 is CAWSVGLAGEKLFF. CDR3 DNA sequence: TGTGCCTGGAGTGTTGGGCTGGCAGGTGAAAAACTGTTTTTT.